This entry features one T cell receptor beta chain sequence. Many counts were recorded for this clonotype. The antigen this receptor binds is unknown. The input lacks base qualities; no much larger clone sits a single base away. Sequencing instrument: Illumina NovaSeq 6000. cDNA libraries for TCRalpha and TCRbeta were prepared by 5'RACE using constant-segment primers, with sample barcodes and unique molecular identifiers added. Trizol reagent was used to extract RNA from every sample. Libraries were amplified in two PCR steps, with a second sample barcode and Illumina TruSeq adapters added in the second step. Sequencing of the libraries was done on an Illumina NovaSeq, producing 2 x 150 bp paired-end reads. The study's own analysis went as follows. With migec v1.2.7, reads were demultiplexed and then collapsed into UMI-guided consensus sequences. Using mixcr v2.1.11, UMI consensuses were aligned to TRA and TRB V and J templates and then assembled into clonotypes. Expanded or contracted clonotypes were those called significant by both edgeR and NoisET, with noise models trained on biological replicates. For edgeR calls, the thresholds were a false discovery rate-adjusted p below 0.01 and a log2 fold-change of 1. PCA with hierarchical clustering of max-normalized trajectories of the 1000 most abundant clonotypes was used as exploratory dynamics analysis. Separately sequenced CD4+ and CD8+ repertoires were used to assign a CD4 or CD8 phenotype to each responding clone. Through fastp at Q25 and MiXCR, TCRdb rebuilt clones from the public reads, retaining in-frame beta chains. Every entry covers one CDR3 protein and lists the most common genes and DNA from its rows. TCRdb's processing, not the authors', yielded these V and J calls. The sample profile shows 300,000 to 350,000 distinct CDR3 sequences; roughly an eighth of them were found once. Over 20% of the sample is in the top ten clones.

The sample belongs to a study of T-cell memory formation after mild COVID-19 (dated by TCRdb to the early 2020s). Describing the broader study: Most TCR sequence clusters were specific to one of the two donors. Longitudinal TCRalpha and TCRbeta repertoire sequencing tracked T-cell clones expanding and contracting after mild COVID-19 in a couple of donors. Two young, previously healthy adult volunteers, one female and one male, were included in the cohort. Overall results and qualifications from the work: Contracting CD4+ clones appeared mostly in the CM and EM memory subsets, whereas CD8+ clones were enriched in EMRA. The detection of some responding clones in pre-infection memory suggests that pre-existing cross-reactive memory T cells joined the SARS-CoV-2 response. SARS-CoV-2 specificity was not confirmed for the second-wave clones peaking on day 37. From day 15 to 85, contracting clones showed balanced CD4/CD8 phenotypes, whereas a second wave of clones that expanded from day 15 to 37 leaned towards CD4+. The study covered only two mild cases, and larger cohorts including severe cases with pre-infection samples were considered necessary.

Ficoll-Paque density gradient centrifugation was used to isolate PBMCs. The CDR3 contains 15 residues, cysteine and phenylalanine counted. Just CDR3 DNA is preserved here, 45 bases in frame from base 1. Ends trimmed: V by 5 bases, J by 10 bases; bases unmatched to a gene: 13. CDR1 and CDR2, looked up from the germline V gene, are SGHTA and FQGNSA. Recombination joined TRBV7-2 with TRBJ2-1; TRBD2 agrees with 8 junctional bases. The clonotype originates from a man younger than 35 who had mild COVID-19 (a few samples of this study predate the infection). The sample titles of this study are shuffled in the database, so cell type and time point are left out; the donor was told from shared clones. Source material: PBMCs or a T cell subset sorted from them (not recorded which). In nucleotide form, the sequence is TGTGCCAGCAGCGGGATCGCGGGGGGCGGGGTGGAGCAGTTCTTC. This codes for CASSGIAGGGVEQFF.